The rows below give T cell receptor beta chains drawn from one sample of a study of blood T cell repertoires in COVID-19. The method was immunoSEQ multiplex PCR; TCRdb's version includes in-frame clones alone and lacks a portion of them. The sample includes about 200,000 clones, roughly 84% of them seen just once. The material sequenced was PBMCs or T cells enriched from blood (not recorded which). These receptors came from a man in his forties who had recovered from COVID-19. Each CDR3 is given with its conserved first and last residue. Each record gives: clone size, V gene, D gene, J gene, CDR3 DNA, CDR3 protein. A D gene is named only where the DNA matches it firmly. Rows may omit the clone size; those that give it use once, few, many or a size class.

>once|TRBV6-5|TRBD1|TRBJ1-1
TGTGCCAGCAGTTTCGACAGGGGAGGGACTGAAGCTTTCTTT
CASSFDRGGTEAFF
>NA|TRBV5-1|NA|TRBJ2-5
TGCGCCAGCAGCTTTTTACCGGCTGGGGAGGTGGAGACCCAGTACTTC
CASSFLPAGEVETQYF
>few|TRBV3-1/TRBV3-2|NA|TRBJ1-6
TGTGCCAGCAGCCAAGAACAGGGCAGTTCACCCCTCCACTTT
CASSQEQGSSPLHF
>NA|TRBV10-3|NA|TRBJ1-1
TGTGCCATCAGTGAGTCAAGGGGTTATAACACTGAAGCTTTCTTT
CAISESRGYNTEAFF
>NA|TRBV7-6|TRBD1|TRBJ1-6
TGTGCCAGCAGCTTCCAGGGGGGAAGTAATTCACCCCTCCACTTT
CASSFQGGSNSPLHF
>NA|TRBV7-2|NA|TRBJ1-1
TGTGCCAGCAGCTTAGGACAGGAATTCACTGAAGCTTTCTTT
CASSLGQEFTEAFF
>NA|TRBV7-7|NA|TRBJ2-3
TGTGCTAGCAGCCGCCTAATTCGGGGAACTAGCACAGATACGCAGTATTTT
CASSRLIRGTSTDTQYF
>NA|TRBV27|NA|TRBJ1-1
TGTGCCACCTCACCCAGGGGAGCAGGAGAAGCTTTCTTT
CATSPRGAGEAFF
>NA|TRBV29-1|NA|TRBJ1-2
TGCAGCGTGGCGACAGGCCCGTCCTATGGCTACACCTTC
CSVATGPSYGYTF
>NA|TRBV14|TRBD2|TRBJ2-1
TGTGCCAGCAGCCAATCACTAGCGGCGAACTCCTACAATGAGCAGTTCTTC
CASSQSLAANSYNEQFF
>NA|TRBV30|TRBD1|TRBJ1-5
TGTGCCTGGAGTGGGGGACAGGGGGCCGCGCAGCCCCAGCATTTT
CAWSGGQGAAQPQHF
>NA|TRBV5-1|NA|TRBJ1-3
TGCGCCAGCAGCTCAGGTCAACAGGGCTCTGGAAACACCATATATTTT
CASSSGQQGSGNTIYF
>NA|TRBV6-1|NA|TRBJ1-2
TGTGCCAGCAGTGACGGAGACCGATTCTATGGCTACACCTTC
CASSDGDRFYGYTF
>NA|TRBV10-3|NA|TRBJ1-2
TGTGCCATCAGTCCCCTACAGGGCCGGGTTACCTTC
CAISPLQGRVTF
>NA|TRBV28|NA|TRBJ1-3
TGTGCCAGCAGCCTCCTGGGGGGGTGGAGCGGAAACACCATATATTTT
CASSLLGGWSGNTIYF
>NA|TRBV28|TRBD1|TRBJ1-2
TGTGCCAGCAGACCCACGGGACAGGGGGTGTGGGGCTACACCTTC
CASRPTGQGVWGYTF
>NA|TRBV27|TRBD2|TRBJ2-2
TGTGCCAGCAGTTCGAGGGTAGCGGGGGGGGTGACCGGGGAGCTGTTTTTT
CASSSRVAGGVTGELFF
>NA|TRBV4-2|NA|TRBJ2-1
TGTGCCAGCAGCCAAGGTGGTTCGAGTGGCAATGAGCAGTTCTTC
CASSQGGSSGNEQFF
>NA|TRBV11-2|NA|TRBJ2-7
TGTGCCAGCAGCTTAGAACGCTGGGGGGGCCACAGCTACGAGCAGTACTTC
CASSLERWGGHSYEQYF
>NA|TRBV5-4|NA|TRBJ2-3
TGTGCCAGCAGCCTGTTACGAGGGAGCACAGATACGCAGTATTTT
CASSLLRGSTDTQYF
>once|TRBV6-5|NA|TRBJ2-5
TGTGCCAGCAGTAGGGGTGCGGAGACCCAGTACTTC
CASSRGAETQYF
>NA|TRBV19|TRBD1|TRBJ1-1
TGTGCCAGTAGCCGAGACAGGGGCAGCGCTTTCTTT
CASSRDRGSAFF
>NA|TRBV18|NA|TRBJ2-1
TGTGCCAGCTCACCCTCGAGCGGTGAGCAGTTCTTC
CASSPSSGEQFF
>once|TRBV5-8|NA|TRBJ2-7
TGTGCCAGCAGCTTCCGGGACCGGGGAGGCCACGAGCAGTACTTC
CASSFRDRGGHEQYF
>NA|TRBV4-1|NA|TRBJ2-1
TGCGCCAGCAGCCAAGCCTCAGGGCCCCTCAATGAGCAGTTCTTC
CASSQASGPLNEQFF
>NA|TRBV15|TRBD1|TRBJ2-7
TGTGCCACCAGCAGAGAATGGACCGGGACAGGGAGGAACGAGCAGTACTTC
CATSREWTGTGRNEQYF
>NA|TRBV5-6|TRBD1|TRBJ2-4
TGTGCCAGCAGCCTGGGACAGGGGGTAAACATTCAGTACTTC
CASSLGQGVNIQYF
>NA|TRBV4-1|TRBD1|TRBJ2-7
TGCGCCAGCAGCGCCCGGACAGGGTACTACGAGCAGTACTTC
CASSARTGYYEQYF
>NA|TRBV19|NA|TRBJ2-5
TGTGCCAGTAGCCCCGAGGGGGGGGCCGGGGAGACCCAGTACTTC
CASSPEGGAGETQYF
>many|TRBV6-2/TRBV6-3|TRBD2|TRBJ2-5
TGTGCCAGCAGTGGGGGGGAACAAGAGACCCAGTACTTC
CASSGGEQETQYF
>NA|TRBV28|NA|TRBJ2-3
TGTGCCAGCATAAGCTACAGGGGCACAGATACGCAGTATTTT
CASISYRGTDTQYF
>NA|TRBV3-1/TRBV3-2|NA|TRBJ1-2
TGTGCCAGCAGCCTGCGCACGTCGGTTAACTATGGCTACACCTTC
CASSLRTSVNYGYTF
>NA|TRBV10-1|NA|TRBJ1-2
TGCGCCAGTGCCTTTGTCTCGGGAAATGGCTACACCTTC
CASAFVSGNGYTF
>NA|TRBV5-1|NA|TRBJ1-3
TGCGCCAGCAGCTTGGGTTTCTCGGCGAGGTCTGAGACCATATATTTT
CASSLGFSARSETIYF
>NA|TRBV19|TRBD1|TRBJ1-2
TGTGCCAGTAGTATATCATCCGGGACAGGGGGTGGCTACACCTTC
CASSISSGTGGGYTF
>NA|TRBV11-2|TRBD1|TRBJ2-7
TGTGCCAGCAGCTTGGGACAGGGTGTCTCCTACGAGCAGTACTTC
CASSLGQGVSYEQYF
>NA|TRBV5-4|TRBD2|TRBJ2-1
TGTGCCAGCAGCTTAGCGGGGCCCAATGAGCAGTTCTTC
CASSLAGPNEQFF
>NA|TRBV2|NA|TRBJ1-5
TGTGCCAGCATTGACGGGGGTGTACCCAATCAGCCCCAGCATTTT
CASIDGGVPNQPQHF
>NA|TRBV28|NA|TRBJ2-7
TGTGCCAGCGTACGACCCGGAGGTTCCTACGAGCAGTACTTC
CASVRPGGSYEQYF
>NA|TRBV11-3|NA|TRBJ1-3
TGTGCCAGCAGCTTAGCGTCGGGAAACACCATATATTTT
CASSLASGNTIYF
>NA|TRBV29-1|NA|TRBJ1-3
TGCAGCGCAGTTTACGTCCCCGGGGTGGACACCATATATTTT
CSAVYVPGVDTIYF
>NA|TRBV2|NA|TRBJ1-2
TGTGCCAGCAGTGAAGGGGAGCGGCACGGCTACACCTTC
CASSEGERHGYTF
>NA|TRBV5-3|NA|TRBJ2-5
TGTGCCAGAAGCTTGGCGGGGCGGAGGGGGCTGCAAGAGACCCAGTACTTC
CARSLAGRRGLQETQYF
>NA|TRBV2|NA|TRBJ2-2
TGTGCCAGCAGTATTAGGCCAGGGGATAGGGGGGAGCTGTTTTTT
CASSIRPGDRGELFF
>NA|TRBV6-1|NA|TRBJ2-2
TGTGCCAGCAGTGAAGGAGACGGGACCGGGGAGCTGTTTTTT
CASSEGDGTGELFF
>NA|TRBV14|NA|TRBJ2-7
TGTGCCAGCAGCCAAGACAGGGTCTACGAGCAGTACTTC
CASSQDRVYEQYF
>NA|TRBV13|NA|TRBJ1-1
TGTGCCAGCAGCCGTTGGCAGGAGAACACTGAAGCTTTCTTT
CASSRWQENTEAFF
>NA|TRBV12-5|NA|TRBJ2-3
TGTGCTAGTGGTTTAGGAGGTGGCACAGATACGCAGTATTTT
CASGLGGGTDTQYF
>NA|TRBV2|NA|TRBJ1-5
TGTGCCAGCTCACGGGAGGGGGGCGGCAATCAGCCCCAGCATTTT
CASSREGGGNQPQHF
>NA|TRBV3-1/TRBV3-2|NA|TRBJ1-2
TGTGCCAGCAGCCAAGGGGCGGGGGCGCATGGCTACACCTTC
CASSQGAGAHGYTF
>NA|TRBV3-1/TRBV3-2|NA|TRBJ1-6
TGTGCCAGCAGCCAAGGATTGGACAGCTCCTATAATTCACCCCTCCACTTT
CASSQGLDSSYNSPLHF
>NA|TRBV11-2|TRBD2|TRBJ2-5
TGTGCCAGCAGCCCGACTAGCGGGGGGTTCCAAGAGACCCAGTACTTC
CASSPTSGGFQETQYF
>NA|TRBV6-2/TRBV6-3|NA|TRBJ2-7
TGTGCCAGCAGTTACTCGAAAGGGACAAGTAATCGGCACGAGCAGTACTTC
CASSYSKGTSNRHEQYF
>NA|TRBV7-2|NA|TRBJ2-5
TGTGCCAGCAGCTTAGATCGGGAGCGAGAGACCCAGTACTTC
CASSLDRERETQYF
>NA|TRBV11-2|TRBD2|TRBJ2-2
TGTGCCAGCAGGCTAAAAGCGGGGGGTAACACCGGGGAGCTGTTTTTT
CASRLKAGGNTGELFF